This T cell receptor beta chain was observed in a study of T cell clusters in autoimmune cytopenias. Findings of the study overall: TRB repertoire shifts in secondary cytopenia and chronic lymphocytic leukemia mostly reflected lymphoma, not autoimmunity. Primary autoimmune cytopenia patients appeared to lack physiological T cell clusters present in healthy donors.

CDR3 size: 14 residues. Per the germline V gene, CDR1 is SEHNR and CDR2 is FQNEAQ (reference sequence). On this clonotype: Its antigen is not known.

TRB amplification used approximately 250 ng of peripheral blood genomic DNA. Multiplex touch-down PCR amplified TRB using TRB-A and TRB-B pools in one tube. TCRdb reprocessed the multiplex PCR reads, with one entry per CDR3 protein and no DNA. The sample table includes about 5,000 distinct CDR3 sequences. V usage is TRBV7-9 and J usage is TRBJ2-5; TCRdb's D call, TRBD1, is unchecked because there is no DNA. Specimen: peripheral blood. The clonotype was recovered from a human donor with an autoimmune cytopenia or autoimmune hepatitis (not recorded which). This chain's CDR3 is CASSLGQGEETQYF.